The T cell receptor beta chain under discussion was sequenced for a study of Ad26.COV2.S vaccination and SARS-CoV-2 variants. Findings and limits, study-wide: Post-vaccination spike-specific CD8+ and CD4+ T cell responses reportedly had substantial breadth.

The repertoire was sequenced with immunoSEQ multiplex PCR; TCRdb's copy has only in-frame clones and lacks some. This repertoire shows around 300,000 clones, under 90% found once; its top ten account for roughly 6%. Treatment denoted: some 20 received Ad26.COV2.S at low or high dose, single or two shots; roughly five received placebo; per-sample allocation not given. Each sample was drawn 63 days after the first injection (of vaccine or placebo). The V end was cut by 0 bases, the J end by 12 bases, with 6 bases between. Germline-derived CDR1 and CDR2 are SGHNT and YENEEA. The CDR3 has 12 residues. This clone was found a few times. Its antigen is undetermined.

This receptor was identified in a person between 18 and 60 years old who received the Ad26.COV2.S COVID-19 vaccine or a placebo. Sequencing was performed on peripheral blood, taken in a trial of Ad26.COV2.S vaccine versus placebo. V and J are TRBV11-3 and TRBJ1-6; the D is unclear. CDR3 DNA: TGTGCCAGCAGCTTAGAGTTACAACCCCTCCACTTT. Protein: CASSLELQPLHF.